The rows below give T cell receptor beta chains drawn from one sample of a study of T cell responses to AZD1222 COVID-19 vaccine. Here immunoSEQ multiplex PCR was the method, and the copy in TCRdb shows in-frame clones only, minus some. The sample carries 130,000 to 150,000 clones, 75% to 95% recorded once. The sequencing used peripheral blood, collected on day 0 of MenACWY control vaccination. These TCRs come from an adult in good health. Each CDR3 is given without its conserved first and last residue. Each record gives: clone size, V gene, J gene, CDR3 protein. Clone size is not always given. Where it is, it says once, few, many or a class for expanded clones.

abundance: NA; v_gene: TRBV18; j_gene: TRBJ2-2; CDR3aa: ASSPPRSSGTGELF
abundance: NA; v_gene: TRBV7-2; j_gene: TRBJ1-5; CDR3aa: ASSFISSSNQPQH
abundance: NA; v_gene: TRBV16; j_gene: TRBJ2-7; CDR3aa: ASSQSTGGLDEQY
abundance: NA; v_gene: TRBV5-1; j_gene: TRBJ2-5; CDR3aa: ASSLAGAGGETQY
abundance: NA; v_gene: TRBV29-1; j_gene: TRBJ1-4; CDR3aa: SVDWGEGEKLF
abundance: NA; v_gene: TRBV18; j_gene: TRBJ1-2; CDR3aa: ASSPGGASNYGYT
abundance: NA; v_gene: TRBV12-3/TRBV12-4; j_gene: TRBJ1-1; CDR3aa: ASRWGLNTEAF
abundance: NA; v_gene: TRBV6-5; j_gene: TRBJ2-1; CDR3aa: ASSLTGAPYNEQF
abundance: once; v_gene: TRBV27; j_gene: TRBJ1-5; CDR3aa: ASNKQGSNQPQH
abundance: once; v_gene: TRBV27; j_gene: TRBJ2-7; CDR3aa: ASSFGTGTYEQY
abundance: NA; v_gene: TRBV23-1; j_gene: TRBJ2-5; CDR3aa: ASSSGTAAGETQY
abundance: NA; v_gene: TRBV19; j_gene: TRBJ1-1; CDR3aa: ASKQGYLNTEAF
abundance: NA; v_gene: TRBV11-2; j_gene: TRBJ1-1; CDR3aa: ASSSIRQYTEAF
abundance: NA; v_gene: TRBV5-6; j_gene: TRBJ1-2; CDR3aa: ASRLTRSNYGYT
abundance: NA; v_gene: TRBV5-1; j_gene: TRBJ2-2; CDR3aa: ASSLEGWGSTNTGELF
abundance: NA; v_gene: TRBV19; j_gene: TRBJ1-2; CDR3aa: ASSFRDGYGYT
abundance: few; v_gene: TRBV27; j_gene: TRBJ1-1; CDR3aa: ASSLYLLGNTEAF
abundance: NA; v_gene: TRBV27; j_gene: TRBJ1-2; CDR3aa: ASSFGTPTNYGYT
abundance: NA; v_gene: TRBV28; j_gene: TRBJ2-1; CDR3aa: ASSGSGRGGNEQF
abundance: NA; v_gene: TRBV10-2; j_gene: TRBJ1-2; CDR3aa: ASSERQGYGYT
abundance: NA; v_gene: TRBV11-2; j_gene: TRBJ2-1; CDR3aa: ASSFERGEQF
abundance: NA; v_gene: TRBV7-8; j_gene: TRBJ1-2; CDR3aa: ASSPRRDRANYGYT
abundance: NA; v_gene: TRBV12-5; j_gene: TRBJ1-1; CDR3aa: ASGFSGQGNTEAF
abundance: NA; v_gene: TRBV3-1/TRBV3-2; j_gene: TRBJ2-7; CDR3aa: ASSRSGTSDSYEQY
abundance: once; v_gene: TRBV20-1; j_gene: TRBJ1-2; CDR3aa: SLGTEGGYT
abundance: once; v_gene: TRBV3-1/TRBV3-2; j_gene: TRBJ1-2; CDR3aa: ASSSYYGYT
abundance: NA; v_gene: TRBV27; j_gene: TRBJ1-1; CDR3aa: ASSQPARGAGTEAF
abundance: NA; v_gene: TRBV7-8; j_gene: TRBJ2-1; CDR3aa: ASTPSGRARDEQF
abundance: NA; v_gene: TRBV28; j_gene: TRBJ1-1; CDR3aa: ASSHPAGTAF
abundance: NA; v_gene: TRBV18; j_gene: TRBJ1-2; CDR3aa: ASSLQGDYGYT
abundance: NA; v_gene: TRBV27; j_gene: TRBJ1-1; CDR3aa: ASSFLGQLDPTVNTEAF
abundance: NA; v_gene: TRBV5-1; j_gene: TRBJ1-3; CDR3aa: ASSTSTGSGNTIY